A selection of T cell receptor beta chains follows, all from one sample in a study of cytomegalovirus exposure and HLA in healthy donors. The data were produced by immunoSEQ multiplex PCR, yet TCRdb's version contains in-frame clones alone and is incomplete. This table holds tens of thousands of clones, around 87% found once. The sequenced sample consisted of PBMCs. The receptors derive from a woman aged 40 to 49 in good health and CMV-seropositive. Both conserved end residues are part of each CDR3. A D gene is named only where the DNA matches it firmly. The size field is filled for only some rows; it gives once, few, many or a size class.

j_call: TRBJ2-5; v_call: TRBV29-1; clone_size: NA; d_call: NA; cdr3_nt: TGCAGCGCCCTGGGAGCAGAGACCCAGTACTTC; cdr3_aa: CSALGAETQYF
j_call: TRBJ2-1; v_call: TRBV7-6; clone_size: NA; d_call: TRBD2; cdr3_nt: TGTGCCAGCAGCTTAGCAAGGGTCGGGGGGGCCTATCGTAGCTCCTACAATGAGCAGTTCTTC; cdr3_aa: CASSLARVGGAYRSSYNEQFF
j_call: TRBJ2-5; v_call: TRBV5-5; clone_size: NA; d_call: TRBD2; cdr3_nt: TGTGCCAGCAGCCTCAGACTAGCGGTAGAGAGTGAGACCCAGTACTTC; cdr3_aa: CASSLRLAVESETQYF
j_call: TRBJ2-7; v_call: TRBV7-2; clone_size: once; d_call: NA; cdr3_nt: TGTGCCAGCAGCCCTCTGCGGAGGGGGCGAGACTACGAGCAGTACTTC; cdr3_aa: CASSPLRRGRDYEQYF
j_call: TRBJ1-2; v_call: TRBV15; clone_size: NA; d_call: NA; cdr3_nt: TGTGCCACCAGCAGAGGTCGAGGCGGCGGTATAGGCTACACCTTC; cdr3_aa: CATSRGRGGGIGYTF
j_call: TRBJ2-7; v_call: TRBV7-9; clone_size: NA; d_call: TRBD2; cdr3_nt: TGTGCCAGCAGCTGGGGGACTAGCGGGACGTACGAGCAGTACTTC; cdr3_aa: CASSWGTSGTYEQYF
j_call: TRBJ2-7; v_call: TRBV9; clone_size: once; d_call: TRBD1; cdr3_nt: TGTGCCAGCAGCCCCCCGACAGGGACCGAGCAGTACTTC; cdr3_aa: CASSPPTGTEQYF
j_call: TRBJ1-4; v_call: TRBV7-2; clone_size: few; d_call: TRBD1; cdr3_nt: TGTGCCAGCAGAGTGGACCAGGGGGGACTGTTTTTT; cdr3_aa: CASRVDQGGLFF
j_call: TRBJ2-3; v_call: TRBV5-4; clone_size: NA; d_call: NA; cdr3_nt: TGTGCCAGCACCAAATCCCCCACAGATACGCAGTATTTT; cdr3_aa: CASTKSPTDTQYF
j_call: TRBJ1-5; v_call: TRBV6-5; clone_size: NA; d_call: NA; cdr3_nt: TGTGCCAGCAGTTCCGGGATCACCAATCAGCCCCAGCATTTT; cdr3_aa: CASSSGITNQPQHF
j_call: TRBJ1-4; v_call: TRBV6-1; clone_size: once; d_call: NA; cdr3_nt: TGTGCCAGCAGGGAGCTAGTAACTAATGAAAAACTGTTTTTT; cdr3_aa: CASRELVTNEKLFF
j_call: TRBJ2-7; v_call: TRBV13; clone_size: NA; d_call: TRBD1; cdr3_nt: TGTGCCAGCAGCTTAGCGGGAATCCGGGACAGTCTCTACGAGCAGTACTTC; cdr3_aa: CASSLAGIRDSLYEQYF
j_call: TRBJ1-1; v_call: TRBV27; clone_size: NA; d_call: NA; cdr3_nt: TGTGCCAGCAGTAGGGAGATGAACACTGAAGCTTTCTTT; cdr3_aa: CASSREMNTEAFF
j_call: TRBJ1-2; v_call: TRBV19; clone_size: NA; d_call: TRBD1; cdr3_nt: TGTGCCAGTAGTATCTCCCCGACAGGGAGAGGAGGCTACACCTTC; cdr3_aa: CASSISPTGRGGYTF
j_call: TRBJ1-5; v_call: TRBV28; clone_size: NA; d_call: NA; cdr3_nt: TGTGCCAGCAGTTTGGTGGGGGCTGGCAATCAGCCCCAGCATTTT; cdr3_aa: CASSLVGAGNQPQHF
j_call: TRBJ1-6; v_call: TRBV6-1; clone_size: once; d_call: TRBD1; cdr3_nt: TGTGCCAGCAGTGCTTCCGGGACAGGATCCTATAATTCACCCCTCCACTTT; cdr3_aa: CASSASGTGSYNSPLHF
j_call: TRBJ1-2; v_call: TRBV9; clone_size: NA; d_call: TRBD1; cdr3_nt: TGTGCCAGCAGCGCCGGGACAGGGGTATCTTCTGTTTCGGGCTACACCTTC; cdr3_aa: CASSAGTGVSSVSGYTF
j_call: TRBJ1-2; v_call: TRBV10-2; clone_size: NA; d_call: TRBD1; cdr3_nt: TGCGCCAGCAGTACAGGGGACTATGGCTACACCTTC; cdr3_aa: CASSTGDYGYTF
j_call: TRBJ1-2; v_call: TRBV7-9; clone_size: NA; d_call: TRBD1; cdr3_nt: TGTGCCAGCAGCCTCACAGGGGGCGGCCCGGCTAACTATGGCTACACCTTC; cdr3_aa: CASSLTGGGPANYGYTF
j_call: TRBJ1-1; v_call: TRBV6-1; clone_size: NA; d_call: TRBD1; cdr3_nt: TGTGCCAGCAGTGATGCGCTGGGGCAGGGGGACACTGAAGCTTTCTTT; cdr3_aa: CASSDALGQGDTEAFF
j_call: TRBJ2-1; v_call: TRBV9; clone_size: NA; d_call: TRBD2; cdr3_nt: TGTGCCAGCAGCGCAGGCGGGGGGACTAGCCACAATGAGCAGTTCTTC; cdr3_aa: CASSAGGGTSHNEQFF
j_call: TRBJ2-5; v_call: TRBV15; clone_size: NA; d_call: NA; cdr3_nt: TGTGCCACCAGCAGAGAGGGGGGAGCAGAGACCCAGTACTTC; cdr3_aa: CATSREGGAETQYF
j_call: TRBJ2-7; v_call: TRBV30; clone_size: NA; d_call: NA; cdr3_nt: TGTGCCCGGACTCGGGAATGGGCCTACGAGCAGTACTTC; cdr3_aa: CARTREWAYEQYF
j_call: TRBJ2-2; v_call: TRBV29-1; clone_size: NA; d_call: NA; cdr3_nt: TGCAGCGTTGCCTCTACTCTGAACACCGGGGAGCTGTTTTTT; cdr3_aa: CSVASTLNTGELFF
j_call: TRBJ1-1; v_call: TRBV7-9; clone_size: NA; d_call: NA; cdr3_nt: TGTGCCAGCAGCTTAGGACAGAAGAACACTGAAGCTTTCTTT; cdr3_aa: CASSLGQKNTEAFF
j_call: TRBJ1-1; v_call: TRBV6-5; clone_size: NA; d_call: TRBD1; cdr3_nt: TGTGCCAGCAGTTACGCCGACAGGGCCCGGGCTTTCTTT; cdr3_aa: CASSYADRARAFF
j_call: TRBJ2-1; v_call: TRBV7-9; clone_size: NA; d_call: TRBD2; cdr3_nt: TGTGCCAGCACGAGACTGGGGACTAGCGGGGACAATGAGCAGTTCTTC; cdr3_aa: CASTRLGTSGDNEQFF
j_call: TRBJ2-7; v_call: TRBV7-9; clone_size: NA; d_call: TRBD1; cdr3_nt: TGTGCCAGCAGCCAAAGAGGACAGGGGCCGCCCTACGAGCAGTACTTC; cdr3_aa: CASSQRGQGPPYEQYF
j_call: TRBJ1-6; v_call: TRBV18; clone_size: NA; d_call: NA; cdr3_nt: TGTGCCAGCTCACCCACCTCTAGCTCCTATAATTCACCCCTCCACTTT; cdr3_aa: CASSPTSSSYNSPLHF
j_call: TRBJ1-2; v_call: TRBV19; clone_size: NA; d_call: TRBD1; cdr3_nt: TGTGCCAGTAGTATTGGAGGACAGGTGGGTCGCTACACCTTC; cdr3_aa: CASSIGGQVGRYTF
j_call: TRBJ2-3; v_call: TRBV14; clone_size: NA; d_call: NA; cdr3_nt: TGTGCCAGCAGCCCCTCGCGCCACACAGATACGCAGTATTTT; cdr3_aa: CASSPSRHTDTQYF
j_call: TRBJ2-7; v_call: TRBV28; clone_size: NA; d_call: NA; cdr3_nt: TGTGCCAGCACCGAACAGGCTGTGAACGAGCAGTACTTC; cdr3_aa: CASTEQAVNEQYF
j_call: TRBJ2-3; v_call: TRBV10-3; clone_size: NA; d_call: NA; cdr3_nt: TGTGCCATCGCTGGGAGTGGCACAGATACGCAGTATTTT; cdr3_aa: CAIAGSGTDTQYF
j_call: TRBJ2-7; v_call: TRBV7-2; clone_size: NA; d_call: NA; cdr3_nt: TGTGCCAGCAGCCCGGACGGACATGTAGGGGAGCAGTACTTC; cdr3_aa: CASSPDGHVGEQYF
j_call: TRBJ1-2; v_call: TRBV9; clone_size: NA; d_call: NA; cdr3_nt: TGTGCCAGCAGCGTAGGATCAAGCGCCCTCTATGGCTACACCTTC; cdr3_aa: CASSVGSSALYGYTF
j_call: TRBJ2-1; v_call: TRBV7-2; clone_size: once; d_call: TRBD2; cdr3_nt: TGTGCCAGCAGCCCCCCCCGGGGGGATGAGCAGTTCTTC; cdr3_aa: CASSPPRGDEQFF
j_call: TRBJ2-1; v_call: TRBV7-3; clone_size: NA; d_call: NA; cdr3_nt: TGTGCCAGCAGCCGACTAGCCTACAATGAGCAGTTCTTC; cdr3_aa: CASSRLAYNEQFF
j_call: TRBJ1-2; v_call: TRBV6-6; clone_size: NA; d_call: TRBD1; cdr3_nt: TGTGCCAGCAGTTACTCGGCAGGGGGCGGCTACACCTTC; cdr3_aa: CASSYSAGGGYTF
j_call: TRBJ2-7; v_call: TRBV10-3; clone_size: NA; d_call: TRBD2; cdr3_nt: TGTGCCATTAAGAGCGGGACCTACGAGCAGTACTTC; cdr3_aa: CAIKSGTYEQYF
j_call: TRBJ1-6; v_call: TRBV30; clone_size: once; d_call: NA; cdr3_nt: TGTGCCTGGAGTGCACTCCGCGGTAATTCACCCCTCCACTTT; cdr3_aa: CAWSALRGNSPLHF
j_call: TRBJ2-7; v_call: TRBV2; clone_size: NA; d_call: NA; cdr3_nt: TGTGCCAGCAGTGACTGGACAGAGAGCTCCTACGAGCAGTACTTC; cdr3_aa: CASSDWTESSYEQYF
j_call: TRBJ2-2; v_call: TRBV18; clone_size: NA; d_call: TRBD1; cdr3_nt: TGTGCCAGCTCGCCAAGGACAGGGAAGGCCGGGGAGCTGTTTTTT; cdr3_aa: CASSPRTGKAGELFF
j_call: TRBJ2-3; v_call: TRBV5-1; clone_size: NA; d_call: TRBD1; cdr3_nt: TGCGCCAGCAGCTACGGACAGGCCCCTAGCACAGATACGCAGTATTTT; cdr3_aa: CASSYGQAPSTDTQYF
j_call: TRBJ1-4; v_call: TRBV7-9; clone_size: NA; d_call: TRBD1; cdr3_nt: TGTGCCAGCAGCTCCAGGGGGCGGGATGAAAAACTGTTTTTT; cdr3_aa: CASSSRGRDEKLFF
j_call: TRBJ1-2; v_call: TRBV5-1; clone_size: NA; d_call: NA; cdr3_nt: TGCGCCAGCAGCTACAACAGGGAGGGCTACACCTTC; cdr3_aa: CASSYNREGYTF